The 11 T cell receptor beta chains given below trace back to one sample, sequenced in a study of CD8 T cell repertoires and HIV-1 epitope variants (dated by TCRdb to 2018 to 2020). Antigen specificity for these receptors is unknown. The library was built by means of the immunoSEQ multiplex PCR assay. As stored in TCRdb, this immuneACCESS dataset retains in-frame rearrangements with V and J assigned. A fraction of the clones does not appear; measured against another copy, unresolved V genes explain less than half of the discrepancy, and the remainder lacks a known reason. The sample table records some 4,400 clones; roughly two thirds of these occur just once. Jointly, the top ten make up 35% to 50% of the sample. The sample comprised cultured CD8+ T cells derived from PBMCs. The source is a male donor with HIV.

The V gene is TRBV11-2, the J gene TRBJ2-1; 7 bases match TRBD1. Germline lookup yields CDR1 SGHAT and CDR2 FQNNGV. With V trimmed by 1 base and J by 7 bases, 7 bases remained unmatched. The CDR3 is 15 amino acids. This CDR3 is CASSLVRGILNEQFF. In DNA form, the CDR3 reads TGTGCCAGCAGCTTAGTCAGGGGGATTTTAAATGAGCAGTTCTTC.

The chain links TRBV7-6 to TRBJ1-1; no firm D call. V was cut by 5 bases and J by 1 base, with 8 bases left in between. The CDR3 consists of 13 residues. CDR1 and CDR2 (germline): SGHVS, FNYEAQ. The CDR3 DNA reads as TGTGCCAGCAGCATCGAGCCGAACACTGAAGCTTTCTTT. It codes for CASSIEPNTEAFF.

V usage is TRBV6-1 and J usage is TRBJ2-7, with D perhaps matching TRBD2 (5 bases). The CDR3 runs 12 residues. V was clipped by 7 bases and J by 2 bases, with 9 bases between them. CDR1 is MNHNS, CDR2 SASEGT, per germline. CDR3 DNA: TGTGCCAGCACGGGAATTACCTACGAGCAGTACTTC. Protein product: CASTGITYEQYF.

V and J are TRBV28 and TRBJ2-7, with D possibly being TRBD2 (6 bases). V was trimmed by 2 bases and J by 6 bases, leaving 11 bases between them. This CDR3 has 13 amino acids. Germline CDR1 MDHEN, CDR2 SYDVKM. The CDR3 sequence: CASSLPGASEQYF. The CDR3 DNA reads TGTGCCAGCAGTTTACCGGGAGCTAGCGAGCAGTACTTC. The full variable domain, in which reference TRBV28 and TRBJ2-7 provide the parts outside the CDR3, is DVKVTQSSRYLVKRTGEKVFLECVQDMDHENMFWYRQDPGLGLRLIYFSYDVKMKEKGDIPEGYSVSREKKERFSLILESASTNQTSMYLCASSLPGASEQYFGPGTRLTVT.

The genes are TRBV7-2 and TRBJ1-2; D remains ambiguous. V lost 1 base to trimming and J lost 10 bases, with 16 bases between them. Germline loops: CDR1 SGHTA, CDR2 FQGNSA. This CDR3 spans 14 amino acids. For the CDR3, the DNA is TGTGCCAGCAGCTTAGGGCCGGGGATTATGGACTACACCTTC. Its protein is CASSLGPGIMDYTF.

The CDR3 nucleotides are TGTGCCTGGAGTACGACCGGCGTCGATGGCTACACCTTC. Amino acids: CAWSTTGVDGYTF. The J gene is TRBJ1-2, the V gene TRBV30, with unresolved D. CDR1 GTSNPN and CDR2 SVGIG come from the germline V gene (reference sequence). The V and J ends lost 2 bases and 6 bases respectively, with 13 bases between them. This CDR3 spans 13 amino acids. The full variable domain, completed using reference TRBV30 and TRBJ1-2, is SQTIHQWPATLVQPVGSPLSLECTVEGTSNPNLYWYRQAAGRGLQLLFYSVGIGQISSEVPQNLSASRPQDRQFILSSKKLLLSDSGFYLCAWSTTGVDGYTFGSGTRLTVV.

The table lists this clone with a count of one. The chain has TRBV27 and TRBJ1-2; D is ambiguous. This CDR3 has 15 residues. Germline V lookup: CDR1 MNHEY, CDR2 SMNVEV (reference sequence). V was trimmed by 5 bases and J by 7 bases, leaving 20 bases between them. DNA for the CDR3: TGTGCCAGCAGTCCGAACCCTCCGGCCTCGGGTGGCTACACCTTC. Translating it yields CASSPNPPASGGYTF.

Here the CDR3 reads CASSLGGVPNTGELFF. In nucleotides, the CDR3 is TGTGCCAGCAGTTTAGGGGGAGTACCGAACACCGGGGAGCTGTTTTTT. The rearrangement joins TRBV28 to TRBJ2-2; D possibly uses TRBD1 or TRBD2 (5 bases each). The V end was cut by 2 bases, the J end by 0 bases, with 10 bases between. Germline CDR1 is MDHEN and CDR2 is SYDVKM. CDR3 length equals 16 residues.

The CDR3 sequence: CASRLSGSGNEQYF. The CDR3 coding sequence is TGTGCCAGCAGGTTGAGCGGGAGCGGAAACGAGCAGTACTTC. The V call is TRBV7-9, the J call TRBJ2-7; 8 bases match TRBD2. V shed 6 bases, J shed 5 bases, and the junction held 9 bases outside the gene matches. The CDR3 has 14 amino acids. Germline CDR1 reads SEHNR; CDR2 reads FQNEAQ (reference sequence).

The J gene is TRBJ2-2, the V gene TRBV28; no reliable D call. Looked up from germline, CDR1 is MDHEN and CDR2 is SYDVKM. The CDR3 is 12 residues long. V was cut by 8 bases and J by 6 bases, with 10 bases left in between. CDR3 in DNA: TGTGCCAGCTCTAATTTGGCCGGGGAGCTGTTTTTT. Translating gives CASSNLAGELFF. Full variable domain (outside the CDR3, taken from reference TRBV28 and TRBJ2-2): DVKVTQSSRYLVKRTGEKVFLECVQDMDHENMFWYRQDPGLGLRLIYFSYDVKMKEKGDIPEGYSVSREKKERFSLILESASTNQTSMYLCASSNLAGELFFGEGSRLTVL.

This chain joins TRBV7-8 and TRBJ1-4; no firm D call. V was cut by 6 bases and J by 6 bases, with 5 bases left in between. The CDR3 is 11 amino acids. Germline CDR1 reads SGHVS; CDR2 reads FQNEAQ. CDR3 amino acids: CASREDEKLFF. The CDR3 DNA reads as TGTGCCAGCAGGGAGGATGAAAAACTGTTTTTT.